This record looks at one T cell receptor beta chain sequence and its context. The antigen is not known. These data originate in a study of CD8 T cells in Susac syndrome. Study results and limitations: Susac syndrome CD8+ repertoires were clonally expanded, most strongly in CD8+ TEMRA cells.

About 0.5 to 1 ug RNA was reverse transcribed with random hexamers. Coverage of TCR beta CDR3 amplification by immunoSEQ multiplex PCR extended to 54 Vbeta and 13 Jbeta. TCRdb reprocessed the immunoSEQ multiplex PCR reads via MiXCR and lists one record per CDR3 protein. This sample has tens of thousands of distinct CDR3 sequences, with approximately 93% found just once. The ends were cut back, 5 bases at V and 3 bases at J, with 10 bases in the middle. The CDR3 runs to 14 residues. Germline-derived CDR1 and CDR2 are SGHTA and FQGNSA. The rearrangement uses TRBV7-2 and TRBJ2-2; maybe TRBD1 (5 bases). The sequence came from a human donor with Susac syndrome. The sample consisted of CD8+ T cells from PBMCs. The DNA for the CDR3 is TGTGCCAGCAGCGCCAGGGTAGACACCGGGGAGCTGTTTTTT. It specifies CASSARVDTGELFF.